The entry below gives a single TCR beta chain sequence along with its context. The sample is drawn from a study of OX40 agonist ivuxolimab in advanced cancers. Clones were sequenced by immunoSEQ multiplex PCR, and TCRdb holds only the in-frame ones, with some missing. The data show some 57,000 clones, with about 84% seen just once and under 5% held by the top ten. The V gene end was trimmed by 4 bases and the J gene end by 6 bases; junction bases not matched to a gene: 4. The CDR3 contains 14 residues. The germline V gene has CDR1 SGHRS and CDR2 YFSETQ. The genes are TRBV5-1 and TRBJ1-6, with 7 bases aligning to TRBD1. The sequenced sample was CD4+ or CD8+ T cells sorted from blood, obtained in a trial of the OX40 agonist ivuxolimab. The TCR was taken from an adult with an advanced solid tumor such as melanoma, head and neck, liver or kidney cancer. The CDR3: CASSPGTANSPLHF. CDR3 DNA sequence: TGCGCCAGCAGCCCTGGGACAGCTAATTCACCCCTCCACTTT. Drawing the rest from reference TRBV5-1 and TRBJ1-6, the complete variable domain is KAGVTQTPRYLIKTRGQQVTLSCSPISGHRSVSWYQQTPGQGLQFLFEYFSETQRNKGNFPGRFSGRQFSNSRSEMNVSTLELGDSALYLCASSPGTANSPLHFGNGTRLTVT.